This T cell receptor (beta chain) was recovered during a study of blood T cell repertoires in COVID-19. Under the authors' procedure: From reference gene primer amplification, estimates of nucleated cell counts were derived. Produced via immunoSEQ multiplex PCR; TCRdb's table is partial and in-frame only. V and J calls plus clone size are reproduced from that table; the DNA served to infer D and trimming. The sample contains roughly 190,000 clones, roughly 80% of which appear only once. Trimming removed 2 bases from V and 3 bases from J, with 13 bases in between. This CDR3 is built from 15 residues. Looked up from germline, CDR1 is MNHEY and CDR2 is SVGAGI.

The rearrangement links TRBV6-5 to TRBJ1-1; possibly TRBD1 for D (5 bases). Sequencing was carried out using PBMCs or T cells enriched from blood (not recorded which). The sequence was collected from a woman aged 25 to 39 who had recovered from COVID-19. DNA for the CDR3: TGTGCCAGCAGTTACAATCGGGGAGGGGACACTGAAGCTTTCTTT. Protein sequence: CASSYNRGGDTEAFF.